This T cell receptor beta chain was identified in a study of T cell responses to AZD1222 COVID-19 vaccine. General study results and limits: White British ancestry dominated among donors, who included more females, and clonal diversity was possibly underestimated.

In this sample, this clone turned up once. Its antigen is unidentified. Only in-frame clones appear in the TCRdb table, and some are missing; sequencing was by immunoSEQ multiplex PCR. The sample holds about 140,000 clones, almost 90% seen once. V lost 1 base and J lost 8, with 14 bases in between. In germline, CDR1 is MNHEY, CDR2 SMNVEV (reference sequence). CDR3 size: 14 residues. The sample was peripheral blood, taken on day 0 of AZD1222 vaccination. The clonotype comes from an adult in good health. The chain joins TRBV27 to TRBJ1-2; a possible D gene is TRBD1 (6 bases). CDR3 coding DNA: TGTGCCAGCAGTTTATTGGGGGGCACGGAAGGCTACACCTTC. This codes for CASSLLGGTEGYTF.